The following is a T cell receptor (beta chain) sequence with its context. This clone's antigen is unknown. Nothing much larger sits one base from this clone, and base qualities are not available. The protocol used for the library was the immunoSEQ multiplex PCR assay. For the multiplex PCR, a mixture combining 60 forward primers for TCR Vbeta segments and 13 reverse primers for TCR Jbeta segments was used. The CDR3 region of rearranged TCR beta genes was amplified from genomic DNA by a multiplex PCR assay. Amplified TCR beta libraries were sequenced as 87-base-pair reads on the Illumina HiSeq System. The authors processed their data as follows. In a later analysis, some 80 million unique TCR beta chains were counted across the roughly 610 repertoires, and around 10 million of these chains were shared by at least two donors. A nearest-neighbor algorithm error-corrected the raw reads and collapsed the reads into unique sequences, merging closely related sequences to remove PCR and sequencing errors. Alignment of CDR3 sequences to IMGT reference sequences was used to assign V, D and J gene segments. Each retained sequence needed at least a six-nucleotide match to both a V gene segment and a J gene segment. Rearrangements were called productive when the CDR3 lacked stop codons and stayed in frame with V and J; all others were non-productive. CDR3 was defined by IMGT convention, running from the second conserved V-encoded cysteine to the conserved J-encoded phenylalanine. Sequences without an unambiguous match to a single V gene segment were excluded from the earlier analysis of about 600 of the donors. An earlier analysis of approximately 590 of the donors classified V segments as functional when productive rearrangements were above 56.7% and as segregating when the standard deviation between donors was above 5%. A statistical classification framework was built to diagnose cytomegalovirus status from the catalog of TCR beta chain sequences. V and J gene assignment, in a later analysis, came from comparing TCR nucleotide sequences with IMGT/GENE-DB human TR gene sequences. A later analysis assigned CDR3 sequences and most-parsimonious VDJ recombination scenarios with the TCRdist pipeline. In a later analysis, every TCR beta chain was defined by the combination of its CDR3 amino acid sequence and its V-gene family, and reads without a unique V-gene family were dropped. As a way to deal with suspected cross-contamination and a sequencing artifact, a later analysis dropped over 550 nucleotide sequences that were highly shared and had low generation probability. For each public chain, a later analysis derived a clonal expansion index from normalized ranks of inferred template counts within each repertoire. In a later analysis, generation probabilities were computed with a VDJ recombination model fitted to out-of-frame rearrangements, and the resulting probabilities were checked against IGoR. In a later analysis, TCR-TCR, TCR-HLA and TCR-CMV co-occurrence was scored with hypergeometric tests, and a repertoire-size bias correction was applied to TCR pairs. False discovery rates were estimated in a later analysis by permuting HLA or CMV assignments 20 times. In a later analysis, co-occurring TCRs were grouped with DBSCAN, and TCRdist sequence similarity was added when clustering was performed within HLA-allele-positive subsets. Repertoires with fewer than 30,000 or more than 120,000 public chains were left out of co-occurrence clustering, as were a few repertoires with anomalous nucleotide sharing. The table comes from immuneACCESS by way of TCRdb, which keeps in-frame sequences with V and J called. Part of the clones is missing from these tables; in studies checked, under half for an unresolved V gene and the rest for unknown reasons. V and J calls plus clone size are reproduced from that table; the DNA served to infer D and trimming. The sample profile shows 120,000 to 150,000 clones; about 79% of them were found once. The ten largest clones take up 0.5% to 0.85% of the sample.

The cohort comprised several hundred healthy bone marrow donors. At the time of sampling, all cohort members were nominally healthy, though unrecorded immune exposures were likely present. The donor tested CMV seronegative and was one of the 352 seronegative cohort members. Every donor gave a peripheral blood sample, and the peripheral blood mononuclear cells from that sample were used for TCR beta sequencing. The Qiagen DNeasy Blood Extraction Kit was used to extract genomic DNA from the blood cell samples. This entry belongs to a study of cytomegalovirus exposure and HLA in healthy donors (dated by TCRdb to 2016 to 2017). For the study in its entirety: According to an earlier analysis of several hundred of the donors, about 179 million T cells yielded 90 million to 140 million unique TCR beta sequences and approximately 280 Gb of sequence data. An early release that covered roughly 600 HLA-typed donors contained approximately 320 gigabases of sequencing data and 65 million to 100 million unique TCR sequences. Of the roughly 400 genotyped donors, approximately 83% fell in the genetic ancestry cluster associated with self-reported Caucasian donors. The study was designed to test whether signatures of past pathogen exposure could be identified by cataloging public T cell receptors. Using immunosequencing, the study profiled T cell repertoires from fewer than 850 subjects and related those repertoires to cytomegalovirus serostatus. In addition to the first cohort of about 650 subjects, a separate validation cohort of 120 different subjects was used. To predict cytomegalovirus infection status, the study combined high-throughput TCR immunosequencing, statistical association of individual TCRs with disease status, and machine learning. A later analysis re-analyzed previously published TCR beta repertoires from roughly 690 donors and added high-resolution HLA genotyping to study TCR occurrence patterns. Rather than using new phenotypic data, the later analysis identified candidate immune exposures from TCR beta sequences and from how often those sequences occurred across donors. An earlier analysis of some 500 of the donors applied high-throughput TCR beta sequencing to assess whether each TCR beta V gene segment acted as functional or pseudogenic. Alongside the repertoire data, information on donor age, sex, ethnicity and CMV serostatus was compiled. A later genetic analysis used genome-wide SNP genotypes for 398 of the 666 donors, treating that subset as a discovery cohort. All discovery cohort repertoires had been generated on a single sequencing platform. HLA typing covered class I and class II loci at four-digit resolution. Typing coverage varied by locus: about 620-630 donors for A, B, C, DRB1 and DQB1; around 560 for DQA1; more than 600 for DPA1; 450 to 480 for DPB1. Five DR-DQ haplotypes were treated as single units for association and clustering because of strong linkage in the cohort. Among 398 genotyped donors of the cohort, an average of about 240,000 unique TCR beta nucleotide sequences were sequenced per donor, about a sixth of them non-productive.

A distance of 7 bases separates the germline ends of V and J, which lose 1 base and 6 bases respectively. Reading the germline V gene (reference sequence) gives CDR1 GTSNPN and CDR2 SVGIG. Its CDR3 holds 11 amino acids, cysteine through phenylalanine. Only the CDR3 part of the read is kept: 33 bases, read in frame from the first base. Summary of the overall study and its limitations: Most CMV-associated TCR beta chains appeared to be HLA-restricted in a later analysis, and the HLA associations seemed to be driven largely by CMV exposure. A later analysis reported that several top co-occurrence clusters appeared linked to parvovirus B19, influenza, CMV and Epstein-Barr virus. Specific HLA alleles were associated with 15,000 to 20,000 TCR beta sequences at a false discovery rate of 0.05 in a later analysis. The study listed approximately 150 TCR beta chains as associated with cytomegalovirus. The classifier was reported to diagnose cytomegalovirus status with high specificity and sensitivity in both the original and validation cohorts. In an earlier analysis of around 600 of the donors, most TCR beta V segments were observed in productive rearrangements about 87% or about 30% of the time, broadly matching IMGT annotations. In a later genetic analysis, fewer N-insertions in productive TCRs were reported among donors in an Asian-associated ancestry cluster than the approximately 670-donor mean. Strong co-occurrence of HLA alleles, especially DR and DQ, made assigning TCR associations to individual alleles difficult. Sequencing depth was assumed to be roughly uniform across donors in the presence/absence analyses, though that assumption may not hold. Most TCR sequences were observed very rarely across donors, whereas some public TCRs were present in many individuals. The earlier analysis of 450 to 700 of the donors excluded over 15 rarely observed V segments, including chromosome 9 orphons, because counts were too low. A further reported finding was that TCR beta sequences accurately predicted the HLA-A and HLA-B alleles for most subjects in the first cohort. In vitro tests confirmed that a few of the cytomegalovirus-associated TCR beta chains recognize cytomegalovirus antigens. Some IMGT-functional V segments, including TRBV6-2 and TRBV6-3, could not be distinguished by the 87-base-pair reads and were therefore excluded. The cohort was sequenced for TCR beta chains only, and without alpha or paired-chain data the features that could be detected were limited. A later analysis found that HLA-associated TCR beta chains were more clonally expanded and had lower generation probabilities than equally common non-associated chains. It was suggested by the authors that the approach could potentially be generalized to other disease states and immunological phenotypes. In a later analysis, the rate of TCR association differed among HLA loci, with DRB1 alleles having the most associated TCRs and HLA-C alleles having the fewest. Correlated functional status among segregating V segments might reflect linkage disequilibrium, but an unknown experimental factor could not be ruled out. A cluster of highly shared sequence variants was judged likely to be a technical artifact of the sequencing pipeline. A later genetic analysis associated a missense DCLRE1C variant with V-gene and J-gene trimming of TCR beta chains, and an independent cohort replicated the association. The only immune exposure information available for the cohort was CMV serostatus. Because some donors lacked HLA typing at each locus, the association tests relied only on the typed subset.

The clonotype originates from a male donor in good health and CMV-seronegative. The sequenced sample consisted of PBMCs. The sequence links TRBV30 to TRBJ2-7; the D gene is not confidently resolved. The CDR3 here reads CAWSGLSEQYF. The bases read TGTGCCTGGAGTGGGCTCAGCGAGCAGTACTTC.